Following are 31 T cell receptor beta chains from one sample sequenced in a study of T cell repertoires in cytomegalovirus infection. TCRdb called the reads again in MiXCR, with one record for every CDR3 protein. This table holds 200,000 to 250,000 distinct CDR3 sequences, 6% to 8% found once. Input material: PBMCs. These TCRs come from a human donor in good health (CMV status not recorded). Some clones in this sample may be carry-over from other donors' samples.

This clonotype was recorded many times. The CDR3 DNA is TGTGCCAGCAGTTACTCCGAGGGGGCCACTGAAGCTTTCTTT. Protein product: CASSYSEGATEAFF. The J gene is TRBJ1-1, the V gene TRBV6-5; 7 nucleotides match TRBD1. Looked up from germline, CDR1 is MNHEY and CDR2 is SVGAGI. Germline trimming cut 0 bases from V and 4 bases from J; bases unmatched to any gene: 2. The CDR3 extends over 14 amino acids.

Many counts were recorded for this clonotype. The chain carries TRBV6-6 and TRBJ1-1; 8 nucleotides match TRBD1. The CDR3 is made up of 13 amino acids. Germline values: CDR1 MNHNY, CDR2 SVGAGI (reference sequence). V shed 5 bases and J 8 bases; nucleotides not matched to a gene: 7. The CDR3 protein is CASSATGGSEAFF. CDR3 DNA sequence: TGTGCCAGCAGTGCAACAGGGGGTTCAGAAGCTTTCTTT.

There are many counts of this clonotype. The V and J genes are TRBV6-2 or TRBV6-3 and TRBJ1-5; a weak D match, TRBD1 (5 bases). The CDR3 is 15 amino acids. The V end was cut by 5 bases, the J end by 0 bases, with 11 bases between. CDR1 is MNHEY, CDR2 SVGEGT, per germline. For the CDR3, the DNA is TGTGCCAGCAGTAAGACAGTGGATAGCAATCAGCCCCAGCATTTT. It is translated as CASSKTVDSNQPQHF.

This clonotype was detected a few times. The chain couples TRBV12-5 to TRBJ1-2; 7 bases line up with TRBD1. CDR3 length: 12 residues. The junction had 8 bases not matched to a gene; V was cut back by 6 bases and J by 10 bases. Germline lookup yields CDR1 LGHNT and CDR2 FRNRAP. In DNA, the CDR3 is TGTGCTAGTGGCACTGACAGGGCAGCCTACACCTTC. It specifies CASGTDRAAYTF.

This clonotype was detected a few times. This sequence joins TRBV5-1 and TRBJ1-4, with 8 bases lining up with TRBD1. J was trimmed by 8 bases and V by 0 bases; bases with no gene match: 6. The CDR3 has 15 amino acids. CDR1 is SGHRS and CDR2 is YFSETQ in the germline V gene. The CDR3 bases are TGCGCCAGCAGCTTGGCGGGGACAGGTGGCGAAAAACTGTTTTTT. It yields the protein CASSLAGTGGEKLFF.

This clonotype came up a few times. This chain joins TRBV30 and TRBJ2-5; D is unclear. Per germline, CDR1 GTSNPN and CDR2 SVGIG (reference sequence). The CDR3 is 14 residues long. V lost 1 base and J lost 2, with 11 bases in between. CDR3 nucleotides: TGTGCCTGGAGTGGATTGGCCTATCAAGAGACCCAGTACTTC. Translating gives CAWSGLAYQETQYF.

This clonotype was detected many times. The V and J genes are TRBV6-6 and TRBJ1-2; tentatively, D is TRBD1 (6 bases). The CDR3 contains 16 residues. The germline CDR1 and CDR2 sequences are MNHNY and SVGAGI (reference sequence). V dropped 2 bases and J dropped 0 bases, with 13 bases sitting between them. The CDR3 nucleotides are TGTGCCAGCAGTTACGCCCGGGCAGGGGCTAACTATGGCTACACCTTC. Translated, it gives CASSYARAGANYGYTF.

This clonotype was observed a single time. The chain carries TRBV29-1 and TRBJ1-3; D perhaps matches TRBD1 (5 bases). Germline V CDR1 and CDR2: SQVTM, ANQGSEA. The CDR3 totals 14 residues. V was pared by 6 bases and J by 0 bases, with 12 bases between. The CDR3 sequence: CSVGPGGSGNTIYF. The CDR3 DNA follows: TGCAGCGTAGGTCCCGGGGGCTCTGGAAACACCATATATTTT. Together with reference TRBV29-1 and TRBJ1-3, the CDR3 gives the full variable domain: SAVISQKPSRDICQRGTSLTIQCQVDSQVTMMFWYRQQPGQSLTLIATANQGSEATYESGFVIDKFPISRPNLTFSTLTVSNMSPEDSSIYLCSVGPGGSGNTIYFGEGSWLTVV.

The chain recombines TRBV20-1 with TRBJ1-4; 11 nucleotides match TRBD1. Germline CDR1 DFQATT, CDR2 SNEGSKA (reference sequence). This CDR3 has 13 amino acids. Trimming took 5 bases from V and 8 from J; bases not matched to a gene: 4. CDR3 sequence: CSAGDRGNEKLFF. DNA for the CDR3: TGCAGTGCTGGGGACAGGGGGAACGAAAAACTGTTTTTT.

This clonotype showed up many times. This sequence joins TRBV20-1 and TRBJ2-5; D might be TRBD1 or TRBD2, each matching 5 bases. This CDR3 region has 14 residues. V was shortened by 3 bases and J by 0 bases, with 11 bases between the two germline ends. CDR1 and CDR2 (germline): DFQATT, SNEGSKA (reference sequence). DNA of the CDR3: TGCAGTGCTAGTTCGGGACGGAACCAAGAGACCCAGTACTTC. Translating gives CSASSGRNQETQYF.

This clonotype was recorded a few times. This chain connects TRBV29-1 to TRBJ2-1; D unresolved. Germline CDR1 is SQVTM and CDR2 is ANQGSEA. This CDR3 spans 10 amino acids. Trimming took 4 bases from V and 5 from J, leaving 3 bases between them. DNA of the CDR3: TGCAGCGTTGCCCACAATGAGCAGTTCTTC. Protein sequence: CSVAHNEQFF.

The J gene is TRBJ1-2, the V gene TRBV28, with TRBD1 matching 8 bases. The germline V gene encodes CDR1 MDHEN and CDR2 SYDVKM. This CDR3 contains 14 residues. The J segment lost 6 bases and the V segment lost 3 bases, leaving 6 bases of the junction unmatched. CDR3: CASSFPQGADGYTF. The CDR3 region has the DNA TGTGCCAGCAGTTTCCCCCAGGGGGCTGATGGCTACACCTTC.

V is TRBV6-5 and J is TRBJ2-1, with 8 bases lining up with TRBD2. V was pared by 5 bases and J by 7 bases, with 16 bases of the junction left unmatched. Germline loops: CDR1 MNHEY, CDR2 SVGAGI. The CDR3 is 17 amino acids. CDR3 sequence reads: CASSATIAGRGINEQFF. The CDR3 coding sequence is TGTGCCAGCAGTGCAACCATAGCGGGGAGGGGAATTAATGAGCAGTTCTTC.

At least ten counts were recorded for this clonotype. Germline and junction disagree at one end, which may indicate a read error. This rearrangement joins TRBV7-2 to TRBJ2-7; unclear D gene. This CDR3 has 14 amino acids. Germline CDR1 and CDR2: SGHTA and FQGNSA. The CDR3 DNA reads as TGTGCCAGCACCCTTACACCCTATAAAGACCCCCCGCACTTC. This translates into CASTLTPYKDPPHF.

This clonotype showed up many times. The chain combines TRBV10-3 with TRBJ2-2; 7 bases match TRBD1. J lost 1 base, V lost 7 bases, and 3 bases had no gene match. CDR3 length: 14 residues. Germline CDR1 reads ENHRY; CDR2 reads SYGVKD. The CDR3 bases are TGTGCCATCATGGGGGACAGGAACACCGGGGAGCTGTTTTTT. It translates to CAIMGDRNTGELFF.

The sample holds many counts of this clonotype. J is TRBJ1-5 and V is TRBV6-2 or TRBV6-3, with a weak D call TRBD1 (5 bases). V lost 2 bases, J lost 2 bases, and 7 bases lay in between. The CDR3 length is 14 residues. Per the germline V gene, CDR1 is MNHEY and CDR2 is SVGEGT. The CDR3 loop is CASSYTGGNQPQHF. DNA for the CDR3: TGTGCCAGCAGTTACACGGGGGGCAATCAGCCCCAGCATTTT.

This clonotype was seen repeatedly, ten times or more. The gene calls are TRBV20-1 and TRBJ1-3; no clear D. Germline assignment: CDR1 DFQATT and CDR2 SNEGSKA (reference sequence). This CDR3 comprises 13 residues. The germline V and J ends were trimmed by 5 bases and 4 bases, with 12 bases remaining between them. The CDR3 nucleotides read TGCAGTGCTCTAGAAATCTCCGGAAACACCATATATTTT. Its translation: CSALEISGNTIYF.

Ten or more counts support this clonotype. This sequence joins TRBV27 and TRBJ2-1; no clear D gene. Trimming removed 6 bases from V and 0 bases from J, with 9 bases in between. CDR3 size: 14 residues. Germline V gives CDR1 MNHEY, CDR2 SMNVEV (reference sequence). The CDR3 sequence: CASRDGFSYNEQFF. In DNA, the CDR3 is TGTGCCAGCAGAGACGGCTTCTCCTACAATGAGCAGTTCTTC.

This clonotype was seen repeatedly, ten times or more. This chain links TRBV20-1 with TRBJ2-1; TRBD1 is a possible D gene (6 bases). CDR3 length: 14 amino acids. Per germline, CDR1 DFQATT and CDR2 SNEGSKA (reference sequence). V dropped 2 bases and J dropped 3 bases, with 11 bases sitting between them. The DNA of the CDR3 is TGCAGTGCTAGACTGGGGGCGAGCTACAATGAGCAGTTCTTC. Translating gives CSARLGASYNEQFF.

The chain joins TRBV29-1 to TRBJ2-1; TRBD2 matches 11 bases. This CDR3 is built from 14 residues. Germline trimming cut 5 bases from V and 8 bases from J; bases unmatched to any gene: 8. The germline CDR1 and CDR2 sequences are SQVTM and ANQGSEA. The DNA for the CDR3 is TGCAGCGTTCAGGGTAGCGGGGGGGCCGATGAGCAGTTCTTC. It yields the protein CSVQGSGGADEQFF.

The sample holds a few counts of this clonotype. The chain uses TRBV29-1 and TRBJ2-3; weak D call: TRBD1 (5 bases). Between the trimmed V and J ends, which lost 5 bases and 1 base, there was a span of 16 bases. The CDR3 has 15 residues. Looked up from germline, CDR1 is SQVTM and CDR2 is ANQGSEA. DNA of the CDR3: TGCAGCGTTTCCAGTCATGGGGCGGGCACAGATACGCAGTATTTT. This translates into CSVSSHGAGTDTQYF.

This clonotype has at least ten counts. The chain carries TRBV7-2 and TRBJ2-2; TRBD2 matches at 14 bases. The germline V gene has CDR1 SGHTA and CDR2 FQGNSA. The junction had 3 bases not matched to a gene; V was cut back by 1 base and J by 5 bases. CDR3 length: 17 residues. CDR3 loop: CASSLGGLAGVTGELFF. CDR3 sequence (DNA): TGTGCCAGCAGCTTAGGGGGACTAGCGGGGGTTACCGGGGAGCTGTTTTTT.

This clonotype was detected ten times or more. V gene TRBV28 combines with J gene TRBJ2-7, with D possibly being TRBD1 (6 bases). The CDR3 loop spans 16 amino acids. V lost 4 bases and J lost 0, with 16 bases in between. Germline V gene sequence: CDR1 MDHEN, CDR2 SYDVKM. The CDR3 spells CASSSLTGISSYEQYF. Written as DNA, the CDR3 is TGTGCCAGCAGTTCCTTAACAGGGATTAGCTCCTACGAGCAGTACTTC.

This clonotype was counted many times. The chain couples TRBV20-1 to TRBJ2-1; D remains unclear. CDR3 length: 16 amino acids. CDR1 is DFQATT, CDR2 SNEGSKA, per germline (reference sequence). V lost 3 bases to trimming and J lost 5 bases, with 20 bases between them. CDR3 in DNA: TGCAGTGCTAGTCCACCCATCTTGGGCCACAACAATGAGCAGTTCTTC. It yields the protein CSASPPILGHNNEQFF.

Many counts were recorded for this clonotype. CDR3: CASSLHTAPSNYGYTF. Written as DNA, the CDR3 is TGTGCCAGCAGCTTACACACAGCCCCTTCTAACTATGGCTACACCTTC. The chain combines TRBV7-2 with TRBJ1-2, with no clear D. Germline CDR1 SGHTA, CDR2 FQGNSA. The CDR3 runs 16 residues. V was shortened by 2 bases and J by 0 bases, with 13 bases between the two germline ends. Looking up the rest from reference TRBV7-2 and TRBJ1-2 gives the full variable domain: GAGVSQSPSNKVTEKGKDVELRCDPISGHTALYWYRQSLGQGLEFLIYFQGNSAPDKSGLPSDRFSAERTGGSVSTLTIQRTQQEDSAVYLCASSLHTAPSNYGYTFGSGTRLTVV.

This clonotype was found many times. The genes are TRBV5-1 and TRBJ2-5, with 10 positions matching TRBD2. This CDR3 region has 15 residues. V lost 4 bases to trimming and J lost 3 bases; unmatched junction nucleotides: 6. Germline lookup yields CDR1 SGHRS and CDR2 YFSETQ. CDR3 nucleotides: TGCGCCAGCAGCGACCTAGGGACTAGCGAAGAGACCCAGTACTTC. The encoded protein is CASSDLGTSEETQYF. The whole variable domain, filled in from reference TRBV5-1 and TRBJ2-5, reads KAGVTQTPRYLIKTRGQQVTLSCSPISGHRSVSWYQQTPGQGLQFLFEYFSETQRNKGNFPGRFSGRQFSNSRSEMNVSTLELGDSALYLCASSDLGTSEETQYFGPGTRLLVL.

The chain couples TRBV7-3 to TRBJ1-1; 7 nucleotides align to TRBD1. With 4 bases clipped from V and 1 base from J, the junction kept 6 bases outside the gene matches. Germline V gives CDR1 SGHTA, CDR2 FQGTGA. This CDR3 has 15 amino acids. In DNA, the CDR3 is TGTGCCAGCAGCTACAGGGACAGCTCGAACACTGAAGCTTTCTTT. Protein: CASSYRDSSNTEAFF. The whole variable domain, filled in from reference TRBV7-3 and TRBJ1-1, reads GAGVSQTPSNKVTEKGKYVELRCDPISGHTALYWYRQSLGQGPEFLIYFQGTGAADDSGLPNDRFFAVRPEGSVSTLKIQRTERGDSAVYLCASSYRDSSNTEAFFGQGTRLTVV.

This clonotype has a count of ten or more. The chain combines TRBV29-1 with TRBJ2-7, with D perhaps being TRBD1 or TRBD2 (6 bases each). CDR3 length: 13 amino acids. Trimming left V 6 bases short and J 1 base short, with 13 bases between. CDR1 is SQVTM, CDR2 ANQGSEA, per germline. In DNA, the CDR3 is TGCAGCGTGGGAGTAGGGGGGTCCTACGAGCAGTACTTC. This sequence encodes CSVGVGGSYEQYF.

Ten or more counts support this clonotype. This chain connects TRBV7-2 to TRBJ1-2; TRBD1 matches 10 bases. CDR1 SGHTA and CDR2 FQGNSA come from the germline V gene. The CDR3 runs to 14 residues. The junction had 2 bases not matched to a gene; V was cut back by 1 base and J by 6 bases. As DNA, the CDR3 is TGTGCCAGCAGCTTAGGACAGGGGGCTGATGGCTACACCTTC. Residues: CASSLGQGADGYTF.

Many counts were recorded for this clonotype. The chain employs TRBV20-1 and TRBJ2-1; no firm D call. With 3 bases removed from V and 10 bases from J, the gap between germline ends came to 13 bases. The CDR3 spans 12 residues. Germline assignment: CDR1 DFQATT and CDR2 SNEGSKA (reference sequence). CDR3 sequence: CSASPRREEQFF. CDR3 nucleotides: TGCAGTGCTAGCCCTCGGAGAGAGGAGCAGTTCTTC.

This clonotype has a count of ten or more. This sequence joins TRBV20-1 and TRBJ2-2; D not resolved. Deletions cut 1 base from V and 0 bases from J, with 3 bases between. There are 13 residues in the CDR3. Germline V gives CDR1 DFQATT, CDR2 SNEGSKA (reference sequence). CDR3 protein: CSARVANTGELFF. The CDR3 DNA follows: TGCAGTGCTAGAGTCGCGAACACCGGGGAGCTGTTTTTT.